The entry below gives a single T cell receptor (beta chain) sequence along with its context. These data originate in a study of blood T cell repertoires in COVID-19. Study background: Sites in the United States, Italy and Spain provided acute and convalescent COVID-19 samples. T cells, B-cell-depleted T cells, or PBMCs provided the cDNA or gDNA that served as material.

Original handling: Nucleated cell number was recorded as an estimate derived from reference gene primer amplification. The protocol was immunoSEQ multiplex PCR, while the TCRdb copy is restricted to in-frame clones and leaves out a portion. Clone size and the V and J calls come from that table; the DNA yielded D and trimming. The sample lists over 250,000 clones; 70% to 90% were seen once. Germline assignment: CDR1 LNHDA and CDR2 SQIVND (reference sequence). The CDR3 is 13 amino acids. V dropped 3 bases and J dropped 1 base, with 4 bases sitting between them. The sequenced sample was peripheral blood. The sequence came from a woman aged 70-85 years with acute or convalescent COVID-19. This chain links TRBV19 with TRBJ1-5; D not certain. The CDR3 sequence: CASSISSNQPQHF. The CDR3 DNA reads as TGTGCCAGTAGTATTAGCAGCAATCAGCCCCAGCATTTT.